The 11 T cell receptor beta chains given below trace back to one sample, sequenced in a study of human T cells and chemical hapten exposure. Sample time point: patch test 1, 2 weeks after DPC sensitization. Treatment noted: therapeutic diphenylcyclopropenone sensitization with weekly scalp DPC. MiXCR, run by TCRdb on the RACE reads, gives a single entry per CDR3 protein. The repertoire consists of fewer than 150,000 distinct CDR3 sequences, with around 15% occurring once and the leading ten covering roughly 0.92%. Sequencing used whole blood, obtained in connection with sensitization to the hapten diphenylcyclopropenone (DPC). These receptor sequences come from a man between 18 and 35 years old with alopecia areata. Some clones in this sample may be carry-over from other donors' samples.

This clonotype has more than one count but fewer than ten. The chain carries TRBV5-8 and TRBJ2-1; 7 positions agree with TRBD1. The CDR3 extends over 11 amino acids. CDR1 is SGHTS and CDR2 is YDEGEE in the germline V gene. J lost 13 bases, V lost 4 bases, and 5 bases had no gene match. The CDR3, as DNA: TGTGCCAGCAGCACCGACAGGGCACAGTTCTTC. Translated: CASSTDRAQFF.

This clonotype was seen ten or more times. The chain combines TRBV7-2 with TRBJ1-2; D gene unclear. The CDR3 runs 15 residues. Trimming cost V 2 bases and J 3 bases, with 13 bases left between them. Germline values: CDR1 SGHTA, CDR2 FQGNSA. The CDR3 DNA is TGTGCCAGCAGCTTATGGCTTTCGGCGGACTATGGCTACACCTTC. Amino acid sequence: CASSLWLSADYGYTF.

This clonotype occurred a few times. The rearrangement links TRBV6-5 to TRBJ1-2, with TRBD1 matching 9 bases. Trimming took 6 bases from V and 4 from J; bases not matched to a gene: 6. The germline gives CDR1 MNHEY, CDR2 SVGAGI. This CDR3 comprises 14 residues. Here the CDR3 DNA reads TGTGCCAGCAGCGGACAGGGGCTCGCCTATGGCTACACCTTC. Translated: CASSGQGLAYGYTF.

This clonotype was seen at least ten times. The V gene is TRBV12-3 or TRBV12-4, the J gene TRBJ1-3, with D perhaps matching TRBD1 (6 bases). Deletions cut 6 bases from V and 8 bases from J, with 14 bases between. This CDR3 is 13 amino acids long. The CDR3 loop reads CASRYRGQDTIYF. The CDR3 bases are TGTGCCAGCAGGTATCGGGGGCAGGACACCATATATTTT.

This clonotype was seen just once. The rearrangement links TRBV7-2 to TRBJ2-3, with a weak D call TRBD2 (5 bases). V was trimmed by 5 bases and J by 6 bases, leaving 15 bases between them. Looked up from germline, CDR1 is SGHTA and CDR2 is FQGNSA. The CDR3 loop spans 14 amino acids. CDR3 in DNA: TGTGCCAGCAGCCCGGGGTACGCAGGTGATACGCAGTATTTT. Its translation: CASSPGYAGDTQYF.

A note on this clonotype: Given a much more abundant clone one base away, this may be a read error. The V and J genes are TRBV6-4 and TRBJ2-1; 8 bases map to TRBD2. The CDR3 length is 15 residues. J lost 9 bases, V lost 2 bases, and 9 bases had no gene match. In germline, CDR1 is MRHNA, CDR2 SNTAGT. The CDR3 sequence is CASSDGAGDNSEQFF. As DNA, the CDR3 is TGTGCCAGCAGTGACGGAGCGGGGGATAACAGTGAGCAGTTCTTC.

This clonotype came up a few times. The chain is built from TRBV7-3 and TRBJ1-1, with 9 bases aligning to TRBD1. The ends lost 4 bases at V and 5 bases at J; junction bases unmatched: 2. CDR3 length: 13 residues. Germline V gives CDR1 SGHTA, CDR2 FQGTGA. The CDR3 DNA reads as TGTGCCAGCAGCTCGGACAGGGGAACTGAAGCTTTCTTT. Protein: CASSSDRGTEAFF.

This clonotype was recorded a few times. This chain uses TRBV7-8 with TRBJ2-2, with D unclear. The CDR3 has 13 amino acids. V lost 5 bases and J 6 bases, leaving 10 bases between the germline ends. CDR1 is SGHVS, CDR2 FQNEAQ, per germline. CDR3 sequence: CASSPFGAGELFF. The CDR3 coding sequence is TGTGCCAGCAGCCCGTTCGGAGCCGGGGAGCTGTTTTTT.

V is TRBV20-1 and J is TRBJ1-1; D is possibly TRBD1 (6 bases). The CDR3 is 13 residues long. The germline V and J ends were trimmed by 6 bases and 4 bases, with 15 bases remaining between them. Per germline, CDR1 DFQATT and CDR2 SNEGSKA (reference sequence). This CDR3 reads CSAGRGAPTEAFF. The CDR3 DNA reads TGCAGTGCCGGGCGGGGGGCACCCACTGAAGCTTTCTTT.

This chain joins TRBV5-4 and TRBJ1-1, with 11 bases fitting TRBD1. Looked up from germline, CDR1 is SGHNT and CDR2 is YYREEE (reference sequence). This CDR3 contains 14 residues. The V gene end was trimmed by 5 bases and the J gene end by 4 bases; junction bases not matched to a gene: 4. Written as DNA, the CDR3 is TGTGCCAGCAGGCCGGACAGGGGGCCCACTGAAGCTTTCTTT. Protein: CASRPDRGPTEAFF.

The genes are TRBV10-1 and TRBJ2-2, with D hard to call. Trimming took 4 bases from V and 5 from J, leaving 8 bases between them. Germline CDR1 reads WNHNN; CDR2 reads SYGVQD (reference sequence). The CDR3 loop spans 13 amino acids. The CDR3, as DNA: TGCGCCAGCAGTGTTGATAGAACCGGGGAGCTGTTTTTT. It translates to CASSVDRTGELFF.